A selection of T cell receptor beta chains follows, all from one sample in a study of PD-1 blockade in classical Hodgkin lymphoma. The data were produced by immunoSEQ multiplex PCR, yet TCRdb's version contains in-frame clones alone and is incomplete. Here the sample spans under 30,000 clones, about nine tenths being singletons. Sequencing used peripheral blood mononuclear cells (PBMCs). These receptors were obtained from a human donor with classical Hodgkin lymphoma. The CDR3 runs from the conserved cysteine through the conserved F or W. Fields, in order: V gene, D gene, clone size, J gene, CDR3 DNA, CDR3 protein. A D gene is named only where the DNA matches it firmly. Clone sizes are given selectively: once, few, many, or a class where the clone is expanded.

V: TRBV10-3
D: NA
size: NA
J: TRBJ2-7
DNA: TGTGCCATCAGTGAAACCGGGACGCAGGTCGAGCAGTACTTC
CDR3: CAISETGTQVEQYF

V: TRBV18
D: NA
size: NA
J: TRBJ1-1
DNA: TGTGCCAGCTCACCCCAGGTCACTGAAGCTTTCTTT
CDR3: CASSPQVTEAFF

V: TRBV6-5
D: NA
size: NA
J: TRBJ2-1
DNA: TGTGCCAGCAGTTACTCAGGACTACCTATTTTGGATGAGCAGTTCTTC
CDR3: CASSYSGLPILDEQFF

V: TRBV5-1
D: NA
size: NA
J: TRBJ1-1
DNA: TGCGCCAGCAGCTTGACAAGCCCGGGGACTGAAGCTTTCTTT
CDR3: CASSLTSPGTEAFF

V: TRBV6-5
D: NA
size: NA
J: TRBJ1-6
DNA: TGTGCCAGCAGTTACGATCTGCCCAATTCACCCCTCCACTTT
CDR3: CASSYDLPNSPLHF

V: TRBV29-1
D: TRBD2
size: NA
J: TRBJ2-3
DNA: TGCAGCGCCGAAGGGGAGCAGGGAGTAAGCGGGAGGACCCCAGATACGCAGTATTTT
CDR3: CSAEGEQGVSGRTPDTQYF

V: TRBV28
D: TRBD2
size: NA
J: TRBJ2-7
DNA: TGTGCCAGCAGTTTATCGGGACTAGCGATGTACGAGCAGTACTTC
CDR3: CASSLSGLAMYEQYF

V: TRBV7-9
D: NA
size: NA
J: TRBJ2-1
DNA: TGTGCCAGCAGCTTAGATACAGACAATGAGCAGTTCTTC
CDR3: CASSLDTDNEQFF

V: TRBV29-1
D: NA
size: NA
J: TRBJ1-1
DNA: TGCAGCGTTGCTCGGGGTGACGGCACTGAAGCTTTCTTT
CDR3: CSVARGDGTEAFF

V: TRBV15
D: NA
size: NA
J: TRBJ2-3
DNA: TGTGCCACCAGCCGAACTGCCCGGGGGCCTCAAGATACGCAGTATTTT
CDR3: CATSRTARGPQDTQYF

V: TRBV5-6
D: TRBD1
size: few
J: TRBJ2-2
DNA: TGTGCCAGCAGCTTGTTCGCGACAGGGTTTGCCGGGGAGCTGTTTTTT
CDR3: CASSLFATGFAGELFF

V: TRBV15
D: NA
size: NA
J: TRBJ2-1
DNA: TGTGCCACCAGCGGTAGCGGTAATGAGCAGTTCTTC
CDR3: CATSGSGNEQFF

V: TRBV2
D: TRBD2
size: NA
J: TRBJ2-3
DNA: TGTGCCAGCACTGAACTAGCGGGAAGCACAGATACGCAGTATTTT
CDR3: CASTELAGSTDTQYF

V: TRBV7-2
D: TRBD2
size: NA
J: TRBJ2-3
DNA: TGTGCCAGCAGCTCTAGCGGGAGGAGCACAGATACGCAGTATTTT
CDR3: CASSSSGRSTDTQYF

V: TRBV7-2
D: TRBD2
size: NA
J: TRBJ2-7
DNA: TGTGCCAGCAGCTGGGGTCTAGCGGGAGAAGGTCACGAGCAGTACTTC
CDR3: CASSWGLAGEGHEQYF

V: TRBV27
D: TRBD1
size: NA
J: TRBJ2-2
DNA: TGTGCCAGCAGCCGGGGACAGGGGGCCGGGGAGCTGTTTTTT
CDR3: CASSRGQGAGELFF

V: TRBV7-5
D: NA
size: NA
J: TRBJ2-3
DNA: TGTGTCAGAAGCTTAGAGGGCATAACCACAGATACGCAGTATTTT
CDR3: CVRSLEGITTDTQYF

V: TRBV7-2
D: NA
size: NA
J: TRBJ2-1
DNA: TGTGCCAGCAGCTTAGCCGTGGGAGAAGTCTACAATGAGCAGTTCTTC
CDR3: CASSLAVGEVYNEQFF

V: TRBV10-2
D: NA
size: NA
J: TRBJ1-2
DNA: TGCGCCAGCAGTGACAGGAATGGCTACACCTTC
CDR3: CASSDRNGYTF

V: TRBV7-9
D: TRBD2
size: NA
J: TRBJ2-3
DNA: TGTGCCAGCAGCCCCCGGACTAGCGGGAGCAGGCGGACAGATACGCAGTATTTT
CDR3: CASSPRTSGSRRTDTQYF

V: TRBV28
D: NA
size: NA
J: TRBJ2-1
DNA: TGTGCCAGCAGTTTAAGGCTACCTCCCCCCAATGAGCAGTTCTTC
CDR3: CASSLRLPPPNEQFF

V: TRBV5-4
D: NA
size: NA
J: TRBJ2-5
DNA: TGTGCCAGCAGCTTAGAGGGAGGGGGGGAGACCCAGTACTTC
CDR3: CASSLEGGGETQYF

V: TRBV19
D: NA
size: NA
J: TRBJ2-2
DNA: TGTGCCACTTCAGCGTGGGACACCGGGGAGCTGTTTTTT
CDR3: CATSAWDTGELFF

V: TRBV10-1
D: TRBD1
size: NA
J: TRBJ2-7
DNA: TGCGCCAGCAGTGAGTCTGGGACAGGGCAATACGAGCAGTACTTC
CDR3: CASSESGTGQYEQYF

V: TRBV28
D: NA
size: NA
J: TRBJ2-7
DNA: TGTGCCAGCACCGTAGGGGGAGCGGACTACGAGCAGTACTTC
CDR3: CASTVGGADYEQYF

V: TRBV18
D: NA
size: NA
J: TRBJ2-2
DNA: TGTGCCAGCTCACCATCGACAAGACAAAACACCGGGGAGCTGTTTTTT
CDR3: CASSPSTRQNTGELFF

V: TRBV9
D: NA
size: NA
J: TRBJ2-1
DNA: TGTGCCAGCAGCGTAGTTGGGGACCCTTACAATGAGCAGTTCTTC
CDR3: CASSVVGDPYNEQFF

V: TRBV28
D: TRBD1
size: NA
J: TRBJ1-2
DNA: TGTGCCAGCAGTTTAGGGGCCACAGGGGGCTATGGCTACACCTTC
CDR3: CASSLGATGGYGYTF

V: TRBV7-2
D: NA
size: NA
J: TRBJ1-5
DNA: TGTGCCAGCATCGCCGGTGGATTGGCTCAGCCCCAGCATTTT
CDR3: CASIAGGLAQPQHF

V: TRBV29-1
D: TRBD1
size: NA
J: TRBJ1-2
DNA: TGCAGCGGTCGGGACAGGGAAGGCTATGGCTACACCTTC
CDR3: CSGRDREGYGYTF

V: TRBV4-1
D: TRBD1
size: NA
J: TRBJ1-5
DNA: TGCGCCAGCAGCCCTGATCCGGGACAGAGCAATCAGCCCCAGCATTTT
CDR3: CASSPDPGQSNQPQHF

V: TRBV4-3
D: TRBD2
size: NA
J: TRBJ2-1
DNA: TGCGCCAGCAGCCAAGACCCCCCTAGCGGGAGCTACAATGAGCAGTTCTTC
CDR3: CASSQDPPSGSYNEQFF

V: TRBV11-3
D: TRBD2
size: NA
J: TRBJ2-2
DNA: TGTGCCAGCAGCCAGGGGGGACTAGCGGGAGTATCCGGGGAGCTGTTTTTT
CDR3: CASSQGGLAGVSGELFF

V: TRBV5-1
D: TRBD1
size: NA
J: TRBJ1-1
DNA: TGCGCCAGCAGCTTAGGACAGGGGGCCGGGAAAACTGAAGCTTTCTTT
CDR3: CASSLGQGAGKTEAFF

V: TRBV9
D: NA
size: NA
J: TRBJ1-2
DNA: TGTGCCAGCAGCGTTCAGGGCTACTATGGCTACACCTTC
CDR3: CASSVQGYYGYTF

V: TRBV28
D: NA
size: NA
J: TRBJ1-1
DNA: TGTGCCAGCTGCGTGACAGCGAACACTGAAGCTTTCTTT
CDR3: CASCVTANTEAFF

V: TRBV11-2
D: TRBD1
size: NA
J: TRBJ1-2
DNA: TGTGCCAGCAGCTTAGCCTCGGGGACAGGGCAGGGCTACACCTTC
CDR3: CASSLASGTGQGYTF

V: TRBV6-5
D: TRBD2
size: NA
J: TRBJ2-7
DNA: TGTGCCAGCATCGACATGGCGGGAGGACTATACGAGCAGTACTTC
CDR3: CASIDMAGGLYEQYF

V: TRBV7-9
D: NA
size: NA
J: TRBJ1-4
DNA: TGTGCCAGCAGCTTAGCCGCTGTGACTAATGAAAAACTGTTTTTT
CDR3: CASSLAAVTNEKLFF

V: TRBV28
D: NA
size: once
J: TRBJ2-7
DNA: TGTGCCAGCAGTCCGCCGGGAGTTAACCACCCCTACGAGCAGTACTTC
CDR3: CASSPPGVNHPYEQYF

V: TRBV5-5
D: TRBD1
size: NA
J: TRBJ1-4
DNA: TGTGCCAGCAGCCGGAAACAGGGGTGGGATGAAAAACTGTTTTTT
CDR3: CASSRKQGWDEKLFF

V: TRBV6-6
D: NA
size: NA
J: TRBJ1-5
DNA: TGTGCCAGCAGTTATGGTCGCAATCAGCCCCAGCATTTT
CDR3: CASSYGRNQPQHF

V: TRBV19
D: TRBD1
size: NA
J: TRBJ1-2
DNA: TGTGCCAGTAGCAGTATCAGGACAGGTGGTGGCTATGGCTACACCTTC
CDR3: CASSSIRTGGGYGYTF